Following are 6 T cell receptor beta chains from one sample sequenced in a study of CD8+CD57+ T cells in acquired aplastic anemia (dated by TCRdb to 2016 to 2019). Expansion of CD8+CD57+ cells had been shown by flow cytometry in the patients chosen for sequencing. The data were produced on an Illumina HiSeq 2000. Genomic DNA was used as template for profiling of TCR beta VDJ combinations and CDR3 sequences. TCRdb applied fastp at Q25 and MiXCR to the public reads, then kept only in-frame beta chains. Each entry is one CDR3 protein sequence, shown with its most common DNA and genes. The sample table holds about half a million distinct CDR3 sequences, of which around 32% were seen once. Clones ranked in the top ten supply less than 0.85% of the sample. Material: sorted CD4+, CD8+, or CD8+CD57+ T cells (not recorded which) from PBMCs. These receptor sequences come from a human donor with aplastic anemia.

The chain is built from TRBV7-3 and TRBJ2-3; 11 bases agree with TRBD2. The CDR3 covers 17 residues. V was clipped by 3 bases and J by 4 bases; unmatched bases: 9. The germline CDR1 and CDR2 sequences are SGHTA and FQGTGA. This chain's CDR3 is CASSLGSGGAWSDTQYF. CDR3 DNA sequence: TGTGCCAGCAGCTTGGGTAGCGGGGGGGCCTGGTCAGATACGCAGTATTTT.

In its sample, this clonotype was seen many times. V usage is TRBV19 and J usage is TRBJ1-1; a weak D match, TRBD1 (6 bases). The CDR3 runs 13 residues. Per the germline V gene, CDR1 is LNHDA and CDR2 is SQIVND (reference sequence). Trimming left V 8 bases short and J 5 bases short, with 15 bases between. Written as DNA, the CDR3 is TGTGCCAGTGATAACAGGGAATGGACTGAAGCTTTCTTT. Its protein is CASDNREWTEAFF.

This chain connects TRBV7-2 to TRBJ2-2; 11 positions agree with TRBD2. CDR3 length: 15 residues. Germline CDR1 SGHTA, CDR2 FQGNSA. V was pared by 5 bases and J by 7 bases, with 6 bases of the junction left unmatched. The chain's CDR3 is CASSTGLAGGGELFF. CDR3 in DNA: TGTGCCAGCAGCACCGGACTAGCGGGCGGCGGGGAGCTGTTTTTT.

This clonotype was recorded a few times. DNA of the CDR3: TGCGCCAGCAGCCTGGGCTCGGGCAGCATGAACACTGAAGCTTTCTTT. Translated: CASSLGSGSMNTEAFF. The chain links TRBV5-1 to TRBJ1-1; no firm D call. V lost 4 bases and J lost 0, with 16 bases in between. From germline, CDR1 is SGHRS and CDR2 YFSETQ. This CDR3 comprises 16 residues.

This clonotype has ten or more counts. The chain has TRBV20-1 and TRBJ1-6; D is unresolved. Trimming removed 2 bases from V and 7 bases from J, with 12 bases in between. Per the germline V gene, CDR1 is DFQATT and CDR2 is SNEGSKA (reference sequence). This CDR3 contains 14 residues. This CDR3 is CSARPAQLNSPLHF. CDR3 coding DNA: TGCAGTGCTAGACCCGCCCAGCTGAATTCACCCCTCCACTTT.

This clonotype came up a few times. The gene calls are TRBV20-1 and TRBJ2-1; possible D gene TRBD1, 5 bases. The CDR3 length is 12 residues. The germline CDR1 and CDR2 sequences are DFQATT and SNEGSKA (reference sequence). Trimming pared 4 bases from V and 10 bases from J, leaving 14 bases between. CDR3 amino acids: CSANPGYREQFF. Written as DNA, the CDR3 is TGCAGTGCTAATCCAGGGTATCGCGAGCAGTTCTTC.